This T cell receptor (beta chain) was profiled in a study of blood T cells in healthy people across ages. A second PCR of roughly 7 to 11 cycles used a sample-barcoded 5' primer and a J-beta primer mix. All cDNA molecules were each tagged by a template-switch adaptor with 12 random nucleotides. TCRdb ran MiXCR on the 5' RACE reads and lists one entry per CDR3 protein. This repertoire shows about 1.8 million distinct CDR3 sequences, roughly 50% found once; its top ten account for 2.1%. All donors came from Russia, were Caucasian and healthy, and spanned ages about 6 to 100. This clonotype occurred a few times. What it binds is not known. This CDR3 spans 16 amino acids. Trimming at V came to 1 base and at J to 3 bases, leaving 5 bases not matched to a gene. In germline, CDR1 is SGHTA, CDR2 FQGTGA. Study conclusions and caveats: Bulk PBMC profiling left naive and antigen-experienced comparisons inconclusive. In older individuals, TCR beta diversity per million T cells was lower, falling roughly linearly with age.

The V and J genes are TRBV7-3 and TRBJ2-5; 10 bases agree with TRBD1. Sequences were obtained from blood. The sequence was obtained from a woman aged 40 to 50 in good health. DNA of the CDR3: TGTGCCAGCAGCTTAAGAGACAGGGGGCGGAAAGAGACCCAGTACTTC. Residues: CASSLRDRGRKETQYF.